This TCR beta chain was identified in a study of T-cell reconstitution after alpha-beta-depleted transplantation in children. Study-wide results and limits: By about two months after transplant, alpha-beta T cells reportedly arose from several hundred graft clones that had expanded. Diversity of TCRbeta at day 60 was high in some patients, arising from surviving recipient T cells and thymic progenitors.

During its preparation, the TCRbeta library received unique molecular identifiers. MiXCR, applied by TCRdb to the PCR reads, yields one record per CDR3 protein. The table has more than 200,000 distinct CDR3 sequences, around 7.7% seen once. This clonotype was seen many times. Its antigen is not known. The CDR3 totals 13 residues. V was shortened by 3 bases and J by 0 bases, with 6 bases between the two germline ends. The germline CDR1 and CDR2 sequences are DFQATT and SNEGSKA (reference sequence). The input for sequencing was PBMCs, mostly from graft donor cells, taken 360 days after TCRalphabeta/CD19-depleted stem cell transplant. The chain combines TRBV20-1 with TRBJ1-3; D is undetermined. This TCR derives from a male patient between 2 and 9 years old who had a stem cell transplant for acute myeloid leukemia, so the T cells may come from the graft donor. CDR3 bases: TGCAGTGCTAGCCGGGACTCTGGAAACACCATATATTTT. This translates into CSASRDSGNTIYF.